These 16 T cell receptor beta chains came from one sample sequenced in a study of T cells in tumors after PD-1 blockade. The repertoire was sequenced with immunoSEQ multiplex PCR; TCRdb's copy has only in-frame clones and lacks some. The table shows tens of thousands of clones, with roughly 70% occurring only once. The sequenced sample was PBMCs, obtained after anti-PD-1 treatment. These receptor sequences come from a human donor with basal cell carcinoma.

There are a few counts of this clone. The chain is built from TRBV10-3 and TRBJ1-4, with D possibly TRBD1 on 6 matching bases. Trimming cost V 6 bases and J 5 bases, with 10 bases left between them. The CDR3 consists of 13 residues. Germline V gene sequence: CDR1 ENHRY, CDR2 SYGVKD. Here the CDR3 DNA reads TGTGCCATCAGCAGGGGACCCAATGAAAAACTGTTTTTT. This sequence encodes CAISRGPNEKLFF.

This clone came up once. J is TRBJ1-5 and V is TRBV21-1; the DNA was not compared with TRBD1, the D call given in the table. TRBV21-1 is marked as a pseudogene. This CDR3 is 17 amino acids long. The chain's CDR3 is CASSKSGDRVSNQPQHF. The CDR3 DNA reads TGTGCCAGCAGCAAGTCGGGGGACAGGGTATCTAATCAGCCCCAGCATTTT.

The J gene is TRBJ2-1, the V gene TRBV5-4; D unresolved. V lost 4 bases, J lost 10 bases, and 15 bases lay in between. CDR3 size: 13 residues. Looked up from germline, CDR1 is SGHNT and CDR2 is YYREEE (reference sequence). The CDR3 loop is CASSKGEAREQFF. Here the CDR3 DNA reads TGTGCCAGCAGCAAGGGTGAGGCCAGGGAGCAGTTCTTC.

The genes are TRBV30 and TRBJ2-2, with TRBD1 matching over 7 bases. The J segment lost 4 bases and the V segment lost 2 bases, leaving 7 bases of the junction unmatched. CDR3 length: 15 residues. Germline loops: CDR1 GTSNPN, CDR2 SVGIG (reference sequence). The CDR3 DNA follows: TGTGCCTGGAGTAAGGGACAGATGACCACCGGGGAGCTGTTTTTT. It specifies CAWSKGQMTTGELFF.

The chain combines TRBV27 with TRBJ2-1; 9 bases line up with TRBD2. V lost 1 base and J lost 7; bases outside the gene matches: 11. The CDR3 is 17 amino acids. The germline V gene encodes CDR1 MNHEY and CDR2 SMNVEV (reference sequence). The CDR3 sequence: CASSLLRGGGARNEQFF. The CDR3 nucleotides are TGTGCCAGCAGTTTATTAAGAGGCGGGGGGGCCCGGAATGAGCAGTTCTTC.

The chain has TRBV6-6 and TRBJ2-3; D gene uncertain. The germline V gene encodes CDR1 MNHNY and CDR2 SVGAGI (reference sequence). V was shortened by 2 bases and J by 2 bases, with 14 bases between the two germline ends. This CDR3 comprises 16 residues. CDR3 in DNA: TGTGCCAGCAGTTACCGAGCGACTTCATTCACAGATACGCAGTATTTT. Amino acids: CASSYRATSFTDTQYF.

This chain joins TRBV28 and TRBJ2-6; 8 nucleotides align to TRBD1. Looked up from germline, CDR1 is MDHEN and CDR2 is SYDVKM. Unmatched junction bases numbered 7, after V lost 3 bases and J lost 0 bases. The CDR3 runs 18 residues. The CDR3, as DNA: TGTGCCAGCAGTTTCAGACAGGGGTTTCCCTCTGGGGCCAACGTCCTGACTTTC. It specifies CASSFRQGFPSGANVLTF.

This chain joins TRBV3-1 (or the pseudogene TRBV3-2) and TRBJ1-2, with D unresolved. Germline V lookup: CDR1 LGHDT, CDR2 YNNKEL (reference sequence). CDR3 length equals 13 residues. Trimming took off 4 bases at V and 8 bases at J, with 14 bases between the two ends. Written as DNA, the CDR3 is TGTGCCAGCAGCCGAGGCCTAGACCTAGGCTACACCTTC. Its translation is CASSRGLDLGYTF.

This chain uses TRBV28 with TRBJ1-2; no clear D. The V gene's germline CDR1 is MDHEN and CDR2 SYDVKM. The CDR3 is 12 residues long. Trimming took 11 bases from V and 1 from J, leaving 11 bases between them. The CDR3 DNA is TGTGCCGCAAACCGCTTTAACTATGGCTACACCTTC. It yields the protein CAANRFNYGYTF.

This clone was seen just once. V is TRBV19 and J is TRBJ1-1; the D is unclear. V was shortened by 0 bases and J by 3 bases, with 17 bases between the two germline ends. CDR1 is LNHDA, CDR2 SQIVND, per germline (reference sequence). The length of the CDR3 is 17 residues. CDR3 sequence reads: CASSIDPNRNAHTEAFF. DNA of the CDR3: TGTGCCAGTAGTATAGATCCGAACCGGAACGCCCACACTGAAGCTTTCTTT.

This chain uses TRBV11-1 with TRBJ2-7, with a possible D match to TRBD1 (6 bases). The length of the CDR3 is 14 residues. V lost 1 base and J 2 bases, leaving 9 bases between the germline ends. Germline assignment: CDR1 SGHAT and CDR2 FQDESV (reference sequence). The CDR3 DNA reads as TGTGCCAGCAGCTTAGACAGGGCAACCTACGAGCAGTACTTC. Residues: CASSLDRATYEQYF.

This chain links TRBV10-3 with TRBJ2-1; 11 positions agree with TRBD2. After removal of 9 bases from V and 3 bases from J, the junction contained 1 base not matched to a gene. Germline V lookup: CDR1 ENHRY, CDR2 SYGVKD. The CDR3 has 13 amino acids. CDR3 DNA: TGTGCCATTAGCGGGGGGGACTACAATGAGCAGTTCTTC. Its protein product is CAISGGDYNEQFF.

This clone has just a few counts. The chain combines TRBV3-1 (or the pseudogene TRBV3-2) with TRBJ1-4; no definite D call. Germline V gene data show CDR1 as LGHDT and CDR2 as YNNKEL (reference sequence). The CDR3 consists of 15 residues. The V and J ends lost 4 bases and 6 bases respectively, with 15 bases between them. The CDR3 DNA sequence: TGTGCCAGCAGCCCAACTGGGCAGGTCGATGAAAAACTGTTTTTT. It translates to CASSPTGQVDEKLFF.

J is TRBJ1-6 and V is TRBV4-1; perhaps TRBD1 as D (6 bases). CDR1 is MGHRA and CDR2 is YSYEKL in the germline V gene. Trimming pared 5 bases from V and 7 bases from J, leaving 9 bases between. This CDR3 spans 13 amino acids. The CDR3 bases are TGCGCCAGCAGCACAACAGGGAATTCACCCCTCCACTTT. Translating gives CASSTTGNSPLHF.

The rearrangement links TRBV2 to TRBJ1-6; no clear D. The CDR3 is made up of 14 amino acids. V dropped 1 base and J dropped 12 bases, with 13 bases sitting between them. Looked up from germline, CDR1 is SNHLY and CDR2 is FYNNEI. The CDR3 bases are TGTGCCAGCAGTGAAGTTAGCGGGTTTTTACCCCTCCACTTT. This gives the protein CASSEVSGFLPLHF.

The chain has TRBV19 and TRBJ1-2; D unclear. V was trimmed by 7 bases and J by 1 base, leaving 13 bases between them. The germline gives CDR1 LNHDA, CDR2 SQIVND (reference sequence). The CDR3 spans 14 residues. The CDR3 sequence is CASKKSNLNYGYTF. The CDR3 bases are TGTGCCAGTAAAAAGTCCAATCTTAACTATGGCTACACCTTC.